The rows below give T cell receptor beta chains drawn from one sample of a study of shared clonotypes between healthy human individuals. This table comes from immunoSEQ multiplex PCR, and its TCRdb copy is limited to in-frame clones, with some not included. Of about 2.4 million clones listed, roughly 93% are singletons. Sequenced sample: naive CD4+ T cells from PBMCs. These receptors all stem from a man younger than 35 in good health. Some clones in this sample may be carry-over from other donors' samples. The CDR3 runs from the conserved cysteine through the conserved F or W. The order of the fields is clone size, D gene, V gene, J gene, CDR3 length, CDR3 DNA, CDR3 protein. D genes are given only for firm matches. The size field is filled for only some rows; it gives once, few, many or a size class.

NA	NA	TRBV19	TRBJ2-6	16	TGTGCCAGTAGCTCCCCGGCGGGGTCCGGGGCCAACGTCCTGACTTTC	CASSSPAGSGANVLTF
NA	NA	TRBV7-2	TRBJ2-7	14	TGTGCCAGCAGCTCGGGACAAACCCGGTACGAGCAGTACTTC	CASSSGQTRYEQYF
NA	NA	TRBV6-5	TRBJ2-3	14	TGTGCCAGCAGTTACGAGGAGGGGACGGATACGCAGTATTTT	CASSYEEGTDTQYF
NA	TRBD1	TRBV19	TRBJ2-7	15	TGTGCCAGTAGTATGGGACAGGGCCCGTCCTACGAGCAGTACTTC	CASSMGQGPSYEQYF
few	NA	TRBV28	TRBJ1-1	13	TGTGCCAGCAAGGGGGGAGCGAACACTGAAGCTTTCTTT	CASKGGANTEAFF
NA	NA	TRBV7-3	TRBJ2-2	13	TGTGCCAGCAGCTTAACGAACACCGGGGAGCTGTTTTTT	CASSLTNTGELFF
once	NA	TRBV2	TRBJ2-4	13	TGTGCCAGCAGTGAAGCGCTTGGGAACATTCAGTACTTC	CASSEALGNIQYF
NA	NA	TRBV25-1	TRBJ2-7	14	TGTGCCAGCAGTCGGGCAGGGGCCTCCTACGAGCAGTACTTC	CASSRAGASYEQYF
NA	NA	TRBV20-1	TRBJ2-7	10	TGCAGTGCTAATTATCACGAGCAGTACTTC	CSANYHEQYF
NA	NA	TRBV4-2	TRBJ1-1	15	TGTGCCAGCAGCCAAGGCCGGTCCATGAACACTGAAGCTTTCTTT	CASSQGRSMNTEAFF
NA	NA	TRBV5-1	TRBJ1-3	15	TGCGCCAGCAGCTTGACATCGCCGTCTCCAGACACCATATATTTT	CASSLTSPSPDTIYF
NA	NA	TRBV30	TRBJ2-2	14	TGTGCCTGGAGTGTAGGGCGGTACACCGGGGAGCTGTTTTTT	CAWSVGRYTGELFF
NA	NA	TRBV27	TRBJ1-4	15	TGTGCCAGCAGTTCGAGGGGATACAATGGGGAAAAACTGTTTTTT	CASSSRGYNGEKLFF
NA	NA	TRBV25-1	TRBJ1-2	13	TGTGCCAGCAGTGGTTTAATGCACTATGGCTACACCTTC	CASSGLMHYGYTF
NA	NA	TRBV30	TRBJ2-2	14	TGTGCCTGGAGCCACGGTGGAACCCGAAAGGAGCTGTTTTTT	CAWSHGGTRKELFF
NA	TRBD2	TRBV2	TRBJ2-3	14	TGTGCCAGCAGGAAGGGACTAGGCTCAGATACGCAGTATTTT	CASRKGLGSDTQYF
NA	NA	TRBV6-1	TRBJ1-1	14	TGTGCCAGCAGTGAAAGCCGGGGGTCCACTGAAGCTTTCTTT	CASSESRGSTEAFF
NA	TRBD2	TRBV5-1	TRBJ2-2	16	TGCGCCAGCAGACTACTAGCGGGAGGCGACGCCGGGGAGCTGTTTTTT	CASRLLAGGDAGELFF
NA	NA	TRBV5-1	TRBJ2-7	15	TGCGCCAGCAGCACCCCTGACCGGTTAGGAGGCGAGCAGTACTTC	CASSTPDRLGGEQYF
NA	NA	TRBV7-8	TRBJ2-3	11	TGTGCCTGTCTCTGGGGCGATACGCAGTATTTT	CACLWGDTQYF
NA	NA	TRBV6-1	TRBJ1-3	13	TGTGCCAGCAGTGACCGACGGACTTACACCATATATTTT	CASSDRRTYTIYF
NA	NA	TRBV19	TRBJ1-1	14	TGTGCCAGTAGTATAGAAGGCAGGGATACTGAAGCTTTCTTT	CASSIEGRDTEAFF
once	TRBD2	TRBV19	TRBJ2-1	15	TGTGCCAGTACGACTGAGCGGGAGGGGAACAATGAGCAGTTCTTC	CASTTEREGNNEQFF
NA	TRBD1	TRBV28	TRBJ2-7	15	TGTGCCAGCAGTTTATGGCAGGGGGCCTCCTACGAGCAGTACTTC	CASSLWQGASYEQYF
NA	NA	TRBV25-1	TRBJ2-1	15	TGTGCCAGCAGATGGGACGGCACTTATGTGGATGAGCAGTTCTTC	CASRWDGTYVDEQFF
NA	TRBD1	TRBV7-9	TRBJ1-5	17	TGTGCCAGCAGCTTAGGTCGGGGGACAGGGGGCAATCAGCCCCAGCATTTT	CASSLGRGTGGNQPQHF
NA	TRBD2	TRBV29-1	TRBJ2-7	16	TGCAGCGTTGTTCTAGCGGGAGGACCTCGTTCCTACGAGCAGTACTTC	CSVVLAGGPRSYEQYF
few	TRBD1	TRBV2	TRBJ1-2	14	TGTGCCAGCAGGTTACGGGACAGGGTACATGGCTACACCTTC	CASRLRDRVHGYTF
NA	TRBD2	TRBV28	TRBJ2-1	15	TGTGCCAGCAGTAGCGGACTAGCGGGAGTAAATGAGCAGTTCTTC	CASSSGLAGVNEQFF